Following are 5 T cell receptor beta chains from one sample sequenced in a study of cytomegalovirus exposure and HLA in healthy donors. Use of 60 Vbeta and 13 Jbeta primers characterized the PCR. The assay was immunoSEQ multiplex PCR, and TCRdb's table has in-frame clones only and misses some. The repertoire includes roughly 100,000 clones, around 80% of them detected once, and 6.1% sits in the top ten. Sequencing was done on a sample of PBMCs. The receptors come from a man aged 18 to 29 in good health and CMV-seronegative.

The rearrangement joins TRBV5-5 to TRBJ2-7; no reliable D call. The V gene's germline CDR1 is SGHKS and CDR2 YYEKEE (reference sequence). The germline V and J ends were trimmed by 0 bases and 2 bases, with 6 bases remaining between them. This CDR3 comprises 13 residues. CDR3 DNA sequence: TGTGCCAGCAGCTTGGACTTAACCTACGAGCAGTACTTC. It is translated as CASSLDLTYEQYF. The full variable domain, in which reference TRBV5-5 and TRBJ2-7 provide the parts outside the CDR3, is DAGVTQSPTHLIKTRGQQVTLRCSPISGHKSVSWYQQVLGQGPQFIFQYYEKEERGRGNFPDRFSARQFPNYSSELNVNALLLGDSALYLCASSLDLTYEQYFGPGTRLTVT.

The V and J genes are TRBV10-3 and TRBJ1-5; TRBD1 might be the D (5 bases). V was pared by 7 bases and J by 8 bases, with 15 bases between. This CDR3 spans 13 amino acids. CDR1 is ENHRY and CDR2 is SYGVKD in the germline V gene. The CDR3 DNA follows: TGTGCCATCACTCCCGGGGGTGGGGAGCCCCAGCATTTT. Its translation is CAITPGGGEPQHF.

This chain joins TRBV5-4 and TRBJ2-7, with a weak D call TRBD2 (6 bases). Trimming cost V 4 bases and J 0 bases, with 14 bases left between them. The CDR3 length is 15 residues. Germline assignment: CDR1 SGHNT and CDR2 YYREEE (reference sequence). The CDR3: CASSRRDFISYEQYF. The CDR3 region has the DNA TGTGCCAGCAGCCGCCGGGACTTTATCTCCTACGAGCAGTACTTC.

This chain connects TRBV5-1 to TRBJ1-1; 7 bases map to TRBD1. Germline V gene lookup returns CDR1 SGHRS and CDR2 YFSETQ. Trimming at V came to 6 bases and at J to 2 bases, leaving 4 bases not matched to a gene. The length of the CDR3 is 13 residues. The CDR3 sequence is CASTRQGNTEAFF. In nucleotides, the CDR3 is TGCGCCAGCACACGACAGGGAAACACTGAAGCTTTCTTT.

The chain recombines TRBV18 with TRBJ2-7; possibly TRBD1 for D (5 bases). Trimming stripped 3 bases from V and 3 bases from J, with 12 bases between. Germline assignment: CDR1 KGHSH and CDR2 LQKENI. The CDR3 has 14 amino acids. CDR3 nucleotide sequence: TGTGCCAGCTCACCGGGGCAGGGCCACTACGAGCAGTACTTC. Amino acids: CASSPGQGHYEQYF.